Below are 13 T cell receptor beta chains sequenced from a single sample in a study of blood T cells in healthy people across ages. Sample-barcoded 5' priming and a J-beta primer mix drove a second PCR of about 7 to 12 cycles. TCRdb re-called the 5' RACE reads through MiXCR, storing one row per CDR3 protein. Seen here are roughly 730,000 distinct CDR3 sequences, roughly three fifths observed once, and the top ten hold roughly 26%. The specimen was blood. The receptors originated from a man aged 40-49 years in good health.

The rearrangement uses TRBV27 and TRBJ1-5; TRBD1 matches at 7 bases. CDR1 MNHEY and CDR2 SMNVEV come from the germline V gene (reference sequence). This CDR3 comprises 16 residues. Trimming at V came to 1 base and at J to 0 bases, leaving 3 bases not matched to a gene. The CDR3 DNA sequence: TGTGCCAGCAGTTTATTGACAGGGAATAGCAATCAGCCCCAGCATTTT. Translating it yields CASSLLTGNSNQPQHF.

This clonotype appeared a single time. The chain couples TRBV5-1 to TRBJ2-7; D possibly corresponds to TRBD1 (6 bases). The CDR3 is 14 amino acids. Trimming removed 4 bases from V and 2 bases from J, with 13 bases in between. The germline CDR1 and CDR2 sequences are SGHRS and YFSETQ. This chain's CDR3 is CASSPGQSPYEQYF. CDR3 bases: TGCGCCAGCAGCCCCGGACAGTCTCCCTACGAGCAGTACTTC.

The chain links TRBV7-3 to TRBJ1-2, with 7 bases matching TRBD1. Germline V gene data show CDR1 as SGHTA and CDR2 as FQGTGA. CDR3 length: 14 residues. After removal of 8 bases from V and 7 bases from J, the junction contained 13 bases not matched to a gene. The CDR3 DNA reads TGTGCCAGCTCAGAGGGGGCAACCGGGCGTGGCTACACCTTC. It is translated as CASSEGATGRGYTF. Based on the CDR3 plus reference TRBV7-3 and TRBJ1-2, the full variable domain is GAGVSQTPSNKVTEKGKYVELRCDPISGHTALYWYRQSLGQGPEFLIYFQGTGAADDSGLPNDRFFAVRPEGSVSTLKIQRTERGDSAVYLCASSEGATGRGYTFGSGTRLTVV.

The CDR3 coding sequence is TGCAGTGCTAGCGAGCGGGGGGGCACAGATACGCAGTATTTT. Amino acid sequence: CSASERGGTDTQYF. The chain couples TRBV20-1 to TRBJ2-3; 9 bases are shared with TRBD2. Germline lookup yields CDR1 DFQATT and CDR2 SNEGSKA (reference sequence). Unmatched junction bases numbered 2, after V lost 3 bases and J lost 1 base. The CDR3 has 14 residues.

The chain links TRBV7-8 to TRBJ2-1; D is possibly TRBD1 (6 bases). With the DNA end fitting TRBJ2-7 better, the J assignment may be wrong. The germline V gene has CDR1 SGHVS and CDR2 FQNEAQ. The CDR3 is 16 residues long. The CDR3 here is CASSLVEDSTYNEQYF. For the CDR3, the DNA is TGTGCCAGCAGCTTAGTAGAGGACAGCACTTACAATGAGCAGTACTTC.

The rearrangement links TRBV7-9 to TRBJ2-7; D unresolved. Trimming removed 2 bases from V and 7 bases from J, with 9 bases in between. Germline lookup yields CDR1 SEHNR and CDR2 FQNEAQ (reference sequence). The CDR3 contains 12 residues. CDR3 loop: CASSLTDGEQYF. In DNA form, the CDR3 reads TGTGCCAGCAGCTTAACGGACGGTGAGCAGTACTTC.

The chain combines TRBV10-3 with TRBJ2-3, with D tentatively TRBD1 (6 bases). The V gene lost 7 bases and the J gene lost 2 bases, with 13 bases spanning the gap. Germline assignment: CDR1 ENHRY and CDR2 SYGVKD. The CDR3 is 14 residues long. CDR3 sequence (DNA): TGTGCCATCAATGGGGGCAAACTCACAGATACGCAGTATTTT. Translated, it gives CAINGGKLTDTQYF.

The chain links TRBV7-6 to TRBJ1-4; 10 bases fit TRBD1. J gave up 6 bases and V 3 bases, and 4 bases lay outside the gene matches. The CDR3 covers 15 residues. From germline, CDR1 is SGHVS and CDR2 FNYEAQ. The CDR3 DNA follows: TGTGCCAGCAGCTTTCCGGGACAGGGGTATGAAAAACTGTTTTTT. Protein product: CASSFPGQGYEKLFF.

V usage is TRBV11-1 and J usage is TRBJ1-1; D perhaps matches TRBD1 (6 bases). This CDR3 has 15 residues. The germline gives CDR1 SGHAT, CDR2 FQDESV (reference sequence). Trimming stripped 7 bases from V and 4 bases from J, with 19 bases between. CDR3: CASNDQGYLSTEAFF. CDR3 DNA: TGTGCCAGCAACGACCAGGGGTACTTGAGCACTGAAGCTTTCTTT.

V gene TRBV7-9 combines with J gene TRBJ2-7; the D gene is possibly TRBD2 (5 bases). Trimming stripped 0 bases from V and 3 bases from J, with 27 bases between. The CDR3 loop spans 20 amino acids. CDR1 SEHNR and CDR2 FQNEAQ come from the germline V gene (reference sequence). The CDR3 reads CASSLAEPGEGKPWGYEQYF. Here the CDR3 DNA reads TGTGCCAGCAGCTTAGCGGAGCCAGGAGAGGGAAAGCCCTGGGGCTACGAGCAGTACTTC.

For this clonotype: The CDR3 does not close with the conserved phenylalanine or tryptophan, likely indicating a read error. The DNA is omitted, as the CDR3 cannot be located on it reliably, and the CDR3 follows TCRdb's listing. The chain carries TRBV6-5 and TRBJ2-1; the table's TRBD2 call for D was not verified on the DNA. CDR1 and CDR2 from the germline V gene are MNHEY and SVGAGI. The CDR3 is 17 amino acids long, termini counted. The CDR3 sequence is CASSQPSLKTGFYTFGS.

CDR3 sequence: CAITGLAGEGTQYF. Written as DNA, the CDR3 is TGTGCCATCACCGGACTAGCGGGAGAGGGTACGCAGTATTTT. The chain employs TRBV10-3 and TRBJ2-3, with 13 bases that match TRBD2. V dropped 7 bases and J dropped 8; count of bases not matched to a gene: 6. The CDR3 runs to 14 residues. Germline CDR1 and CDR2: ENHRY and SYGVKD.

The CDR3 coding sequence is TGCAGTGCTAGCCGGACAGGGGGCCTATATAGCAATCAGCCCCAGCATTTT. It encodes CSASRTGGLYSNQPQHF. The rearrangement joins TRBV20-1 to TRBJ1-5; 11 bases match TRBD1. After removal of 3 bases from V and 0 bases from J, the junction contained 7 bases not matched to a gene. CDR3 length: 17 amino acids. Germline CDR1 reads DFQATT; CDR2 reads SNEGSKA (reference sequence).